The TCR delta chain under discussion was sequenced for a study of gamma-delta T cells after stem cell transplantation. This CDR3 contains 16 residues. CDR1 GEAIGNYY and CDR2 EKD come from the germline V gene. J was trimmed by 10 bases and V by 5 bases; bases with no gene match: 21. Regarding this clone: The protein TCRdb lists belongs to a much larger clone and differs from this DNA's translation at residue 4, which points to a read error; the protein shown is made from the DNA.

TCRdb reanalysed the RT-PCR reads with CATT. Seen here are some 2,200 delta-chain clones, around 3.3% observed once, and the top ten hold around a fifth. The sample was gamma-delta T cells. The sequence was obtained from a human donor. It is not recorded whose cells these are; they may come from a transplant donor. This chain joins TRDV2 and TRDJ1; TRDD3 matches at 7 bases. CDR3: CACGAAGGNPPRGLIF. The CDR3 DNA sequence: TGTGCCTGTGGCGCTGCTGGGGGGAACCCTCCCCGAGGACTCATCTTT.